The clone carrying this T cell receptor beta chain was found many times. The antigen remains undetermined. These data come from a study of CD8 T cells in ankylosing spondylitis. Germline CDR1 reads DFQATT; CDR2 reads SNEGSKA (reference sequence). The CDR3 consists of 14 residues. V was clipped by 5 bases and J by 3 bases; unmatched bases: 6. Study findings and constraints: Several of the motif variants were reported before in synovial fluid and blood from reactive arthritis.

Quantitative molecular-barcoded 5'-RACE generated the TCR beta libraries. TCRdb re-called the 5' RACE reads through MiXCR, storing one row per CDR3 protein. Here the sample spans approximately 220,000 distinct CDR3 sequences, roughly 24% being singletons. This sequence joins TRBV20-1 and TRBJ2-2, with 7 bases matching TRBD1. Input material: blood, either unsorted or a sorted T cell fraction (not recorded which). This receptor was identified in a male donor with ankylosing spondylitis or in good health (not recorded which). The CDR3 bases are TGCAGTGCTCTATGGGACAGCCACACCGGGGAGCTGTTTTTT. The encoded protein is CSALWDSHTGELFF.